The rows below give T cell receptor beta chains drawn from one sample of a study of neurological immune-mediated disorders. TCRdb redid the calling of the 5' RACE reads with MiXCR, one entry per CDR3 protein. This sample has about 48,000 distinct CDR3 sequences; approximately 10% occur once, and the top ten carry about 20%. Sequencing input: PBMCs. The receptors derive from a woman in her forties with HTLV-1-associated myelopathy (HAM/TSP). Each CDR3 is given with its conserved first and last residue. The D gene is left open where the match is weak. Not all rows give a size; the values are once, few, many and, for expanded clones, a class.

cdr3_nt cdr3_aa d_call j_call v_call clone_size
TGTGCCAGCAGCCAAGGGACTAGCACAGATACGCAGTATTTT CASSQGTSTDTQYF NA TRBJ2-3 TRBV3-1 many
TGCAGTGCTGCGCACGAGTGGATCCGATATAATCAGCCCCAGCATTTT CSAAHEWIRYNQPQHF NA TRBJ1-5 TRBV20-1 NA
TGTGCCAGCAGACGACAGGGGAACCGTGGGGAAAAACTGTTTTTT CASRRQGNRGEKLFF TRBD1 TRBJ1-4 TRBV7-2 many
TGCAGTGCTAGTATTAGCGGGGGACGCTCAGATACGCAGTATTTT CSASISGGRSDTQYF TRBD2 TRBJ2-3 TRBV20-1 NA
TGCGCCAGCAGTCAGTTCGTCGGGACACAAAAAGAGACCCAGTACTTC CASSQFVGTQKETQYF NA TRBJ2-5 TRBV4-1 many
TGTGCCAGCAGCCCGCAGACAGGTTATTCACCCCTCCACTTT CASSPQTGYSPLHF NA TRBJ1-6 TRBV14 NA
TGTGCCAGCAGTTTAGCGGGAATGGAGACCCAGTACTTC CASSLAGMETQYF NA TRBJ2-5 TRBV12-3/TRBV12-4 many
TGTGCCACCAGTGATTGGGGGAACAATGAGCAGTTCTTC CATSDWGNNEQFF NA TRBJ2-1 TRBV24-1 many
TGTGCCAGCTCACCATACCCAACTAACTATGGCTACACCTTC CASSPYPTNYGYTF NA TRBJ1-2 TRBV18 NA
TGCGCCAGCAGCCTGACCGGGACAGGGGGACCGACGTCCTATAATTCACCCCTCCACTTT CASSLTGTGGPTSYNSPLHF TRBD1 TRBJ1-6 TRBV4-1 many
TGCGCCAGCAGCTTGGGTGGACAGGGTTACAATGAGCAGTTCTTC CASSLGGQGYNEQFF TRBD1 TRBJ2-1 TRBV5-1 many
TGTGCCAGCAGCCAAGGGCTAAGGGCCGGCGAGACCCAGTACTTC CASSQGLRAGETQYF NA TRBJ2-5 TRBV14 many
TGCAGTGCTGCGAGCCTCCGGGGCAAGAACACTGAAGCTTTCTTT CSAASLRGKNTEAFF NA TRBJ1-1 TRBV20-1 many
TGTGCCAGCAGTCTTGCTATAACAGGAGATACGCAGTATTTT CASSLAITGDTQYF NA TRBJ2-3 TRBV27 many
TGCAGTGCCCGGGCCGGACAGGGGCCCTACGAGCAGTACTTC CSARAGQGPYEQYF TRBD1 TRBJ2-7 TRBV20-1 NA
TGTGCCAGCAGCTCTGGGACAGGGGTCAGTGGCTACACCTTC CASSSGTGVSGYTF TRBD1 TRBJ1-2 TRBV7-2 many